This T cell receptor (beta chain) comes out of a study of blood T cell repertoires in COVID-19. Study summary: Some COVID-19 samples were acute and others convalescent; all came from the United States, Italy and Spain.

The V and J ends lost 0 bases and 2 bases, in that order; junction bases with no gene match: 2. CDR3 size: 15 residues. In germline, CDR1 is SGHRS, CDR2 YFSETQ. The protocol was immunoSEQ multiplex PCR, while the TCRdb copy is restricted to in-frame clones and leaves out a portion. The data contain about 39,000 clones, about nine tenths of them singletons. Sequencing was performed on peripheral blood. The chain combines TRBV5-1 with TRBJ2-5; TRBD2 matches at 9 bases. The TCR was taken from a man aged 50-60 years with active or convalescent COVID-19. CDR3 DNA sequence: TGCGCCAGCAGCTTGGTTCTAGCGGGGCAAGAGACCCAGTACTTC. Its translation: CASSLVLAGQETQYF.